Listed below are T cell receptor beta chains from one sample, sequenced in a study of T cell repertoires in cytomegalovirus infection. In TCRdb, the reads were re-called with MiXCR into one record per CDR3 protein. The sample consists of roughly 920,000 distinct CDR3 sequences, 31% of them appearing once. No antigens are known for them. Source: cultured CD8+ T cells from PBMCs, taken from culture after CMV antigen stimulation. The receptor source for this set is a human donor in good health (CMV status not recorded). Some clones in this sample may be carry-over from other donors' samples. CDR3s include the opening cysteine and the closing phenylalanine or tryptophan. D genes are given only for firm matches. For some rows the clone size is stated as once, few or many, or as a class when expanded; others skip it.

clone_size: few
j_call: TRBJ1-5
v_call: TRBV4-1
d_call: NA
cdr3_nt: TGCGCCAGCAGCCAAAATAACCGGGACTTAGATCAGCCCCAGCATTTT
cdr3_aa: CASSQNNRDLDQPQHF

clone_size: NA
j_call: TRBJ1-1
v_call: TRBV28
d_call: TRBD1
cdr3_nt: TGTGCCAGCAGTTTAATGGGACAGGGATGGACTGAAGCTTTCTTT
cdr3_aa: CASSLMGQGWTEAFF

clone_size: NA
j_call: TRBJ2-6
v_call: TRBV27
d_call: NA
cdr3_nt: TGTGCCAGCAGCTGGGGTGGGGCCAACGTCCTGACTTTC
cdr3_aa: CASSWGGANVLTF

clone_size: few
j_call: TRBJ2-7
v_call: TRBV7-9
d_call: NA
cdr3_nt: TGTGCCAGCAGCTCAGGGGAGGGGGCAGGCTACGAGCAGTACTTC
cdr3_aa: CASSSGEGAGYEQYF

clone_size: few
j_call: TRBJ2-7
v_call: TRBV15
d_call: NA
cdr3_nt: TGTGCCACCAGCAGAGATGAAACCTACGAGCAGTACTTC
cdr3_aa: CATSRDETYEQYF

clone_size: NA
j_call: TRBJ1-2
v_call: TRBV10-3
d_call: NA
cdr3_nt: TGTGCCATCAGTGAGTCGTTCAAATCGAACGGCTACACCTTC
cdr3_aa: CAISESFKSNGYTF

clone_size: few
j_call: TRBJ2-7
v_call: TRBV6-1
d_call: TRBD1
cdr3_nt: TGTGCCAGCAGTGAAGCGGGGGACAGCTCCTACGAGCAGTACTTC
cdr3_aa: CASSEAGDSSYEQYF

clone_size: few
j_call: TRBJ1-1
v_call: TRBV29-1
d_call: NA
cdr3_nt: TGCAGCGTTGACGGGGCTCCGGAGGGGTGGGACACTGAAGCTTTCTTT
cdr3_aa: CSVDGAPEGWDTEAFF

clone_size: NA
j_call: TRBJ2-5
v_call: TRBV11-2
d_call: NA
cdr3_nt: TGTGCTGGGGGGACCGAACAAGAGACCCAGTACTTC
cdr3_aa: CAGGTEQETQYF

clone_size: NA
j_call: TRBJ1-2
v_call: TRBV20-1
d_call: TRBD1
cdr3_nt: TGCAGTGCGGCCACAGGGGGCGATACCTATGGCTACACCTTC
cdr3_aa: CSAATGGDTYGYTF

clone_size: many
j_call: TRBJ2-3
v_call: TRBV7-2
d_call: NA
cdr3_nt: TGTGCCAGCAGCTTAGGGCTCGGGGGTTTCACAGATACGCAGTATTTT
cdr3_aa: CASSLGLGGFTDTQYF

clone_size: many
j_call: TRBJ2-7
v_call: TRBV7-8
d_call: NA
cdr3_nt: TGTGCCAGCAGCGGGGACCGAACCTACGAGCAGTACTTC
cdr3_aa: CASSGDRTYEQYF

clone_size: NA
j_call: TRBJ2-2
v_call: TRBV20-1
d_call: NA
cdr3_nt: TGCAGTGCAAGGACAGTGCTTACCGGGGAGCTGTTTTTT
cdr3_aa: CSARTVLTGELFF

clone_size: few
j_call: TRBJ1-1
v_call: TRBV12-3/TRBV12-4
d_call: TRBD1
cdr3_nt: TGTGCCAGCACACAGGGGGGAAGGGCTGAAGCTTTCTTT
cdr3_aa: CASTQGGRAEAFF

clone_size: NA
j_call: TRBJ2-3
v_call: TRBV24-1
d_call: NA
cdr3_nt: TGTGCCACCAGTGATTCTCGAAGGGATAGCACAGATACGCAGTATTTT
cdr3_aa: CATSDSRRDSTDTQYF

clone_size: many
j_call: TRBJ1-1
v_call: TRBV7-9
d_call: NA
cdr3_nt: TGTGCCAGCAGCTTAGCGCGGGGAGAGAACACTGAAGCTTTCTTT
cdr3_aa: CASSLARGENTEAFF

clone_size: NA
j_call: TRBJ1-1
v_call: TRBV12-3/TRBV12-4
d_call: NA
cdr3_nt: TGTGCCAGCAGTTTCAGGACATCGAACACTGAAGCTTTCTTT
cdr3_aa: CASSFRTSNTEAFF

clone_size: NA
j_call: TRBJ1-2
v_call: TRBV29-1
d_call: NA
cdr3_nt: TGCAGCGTTGAGGAGGGGGAGAAGTATGGCTACACCTTC
cdr3_aa: CSVEEGEKYGYTF

clone_size: few
j_call: TRBJ1-2
v_call: TRBV7-9
d_call: NA
cdr3_nt: TGTGCCAGCAGCTCCTCTCTAATTTATGGCTACACCTTT
cdr3_aa: CASSSSLIYGYTF

clone_size: NA
j_call: TRBJ2-2
v_call: TRBV24-1
d_call: TRBD1
cdr3_nt: TGTGCCACCAGTGGTCGACAGGGCTCACAAGGGACCGGGGAGCTGTTTTTT
cdr3_aa: CATSGRQGSQGTGELFF

clone_size: few
j_call: TRBJ1-2
v_call: TRBV7-6
d_call: NA
cdr3_nt: TGTGCCAGCAGCTTAGAACGGACCTATGGCTACACCTTC
cdr3_aa: CASSLERTYGYTF

clone_size: NA
j_call: TRBJ1-2
v_call: TRBV6-2/TRBV6-3
d_call: TRBD1
cdr3_nt: TGTGCCAGCAGTTCCCCGGACAGGGGGGACTATGGCTACACCTTC
cdr3_aa: CASSSPDRGDYGYTF

clone_size: NA
j_call: TRBJ2-3
v_call: TRBV2
d_call: NA
cdr3_nt: TGTGCCAGCAGCCTCGGAGAACGCCTCACAGATACGCAGTATTTT
cdr3_aa: CASSLGERLTDTQYF

clone_size: NA
j_call: TRBJ2-6
v_call: TRBV6-1
d_call: NA
cdr3_nt: TGTGCCAACAGTGATTGGGGTGGGGCCAACGTCCTGACTTTC
cdr3_aa: CANSDWGGANVLTF

clone_size: NA
j_call: TRBJ2-2
v_call: TRBV5-4
d_call: NA
cdr3_nt: TGTGCCAGCAGCCCCTACTACCGAACAGGGAACACCGGGGAGCTGTTTTTT
cdr3_aa: CASSPYYRTGNTGELFF

clone_size: NA
j_call: TRBJ2-3
v_call: TRBV7-9
d_call: NA
cdr3_nt: TGTGCCAGCAGCTCCTTGTCCCCGCCGGCAGATACGCAGTATTTT
cdr3_aa: CASSSLSPPADTQYF

clone_size: few
j_call: TRBJ2-3
v_call: TRBV5-6
d_call: NA
cdr3_nt: TGTGCCAGCAGCTTGTTGGGGGCGGACACAGATACGCAGTATTTT
cdr3_aa: CASSLLGADTDTQYF

clone_size: few
j_call: TRBJ2-1
v_call: TRBV7-9
d_call: TRBD2
cdr3_nt: TGTGCCAGCAGCTTAACTAGCGGGGGGGCGTCCTACAATGAGCAGTTCTTC
cdr3_aa: CASSLTSGGASYNEQFF

clone_size: NA
j_call: TRBJ1-2
v_call: TRBV6-2/TRBV6-3
d_call: NA
cdr3_nt: TGTGCCAGCAGTTACCCGGCGTGGCGCTTATTCCATGGCTACACCTTC
cdr3_aa: CASSYPAWRLFHGYTF

clone_size: few
j_call: TRBJ1-1
v_call: TRBV7-9
d_call: TRBD1
cdr3_nt: TGTGCCAGCAGTAAGACAGGGGGCGGAGGAGCTTTCTTT
cdr3_aa: CASSKTGGGGAFF

clone_size: NA
j_call: TRBJ2-5
v_call: TRBV5-6
d_call: NA
cdr3_nt: TGTGCCAGCAGCGGGGGGACAGAGGGACGAGAGACCCAGTACTTC
cdr3_aa: CASSGGTEGRETQYF

clone_size: NA
j_call: TRBJ1-3
v_call: TRBV20-1
d_call: NA
cdr3_nt: TGCAGTGCTAAAGATCAAGAAGTGGGAAACACCATATATTTT
cdr3_aa: CSAKDQEVGNTIYF

clone_size: few
j_call: TRBJ2-3
v_call: TRBV12-5
d_call: TRBD2
cdr3_nt: TGTGCTAGTGGTTCGGGATCGGGGGGGGTCACAGATACGCAGTATTTT
cdr3_aa: CASGSGSGGVTDTQYF

clone_size: NA
j_call: TRBJ1-5
v_call: TRBV24-1
d_call: TRBD1
cdr3_nt: TGTGCCACCAGCCCCGGGATAGGGGGCTTTAGTAGCAATCAGCCCCAGCATTTT
cdr3_aa: CATSPGIGGFSSNQPQHF

clone_size: few
j_call: TRBJ1-2
v_call: TRBV6-2/TRBV6-3
d_call: NA
cdr3_nt: TGTGCCACGTCTGGTGGTAACTATGGCTACACCTTC
cdr3_aa: CATSGGNYGYTF

clone_size: few
j_call: TRBJ1-3
v_call: TRBV20-1
d_call: NA
cdr3_nt: TGCAGTGCTAGAGTCACAGGAAAGGCCGGAAACACCATATATTTT
cdr3_aa: CSARVTGKAGNTIYF

clone_size: NA
j_call: TRBJ1-5
v_call: TRBV4-1
d_call: NA
cdr3_nt: TGCGCCAGCAGCCCAAGCTCGGGTGTAGTTGGTCAGCCCCAGCATTTT
cdr3_aa: CASSPSSGVVGQPQHF

clone_size: NA
j_call: TRBJ1-2
v_call: TRBV12-3/TRBV12-4
d_call: NA
cdr3_nt: TGTGCCAGCACCCTCGGTGGCTACTATGGCTACACCTTC
cdr3_aa: CASTLGGYYGYTF

clone_size: NA
j_call: TRBJ2-1
v_call: TRBV12-3/TRBV12-4
d_call: TRBD1
cdr3_nt: TGTGCCAGCAGTTTAGTTATCGGGGAGACAGGGGAGTTCTTC
cdr3_aa: CASSLVIGETGEFF

clone_size: few
j_call: TRBJ1-6
v_call: TRBV28
d_call: TRBD1
cdr3_nt: TGTGCCAGCAGTTGGGGGACAGCGACCTCCTATAATTCACCCCTCCACTTT
cdr3_aa: CASSWGTATSYNSPLHF

clone_size: few
j_call: TRBJ1-4
v_call: TRBV12-3/TRBV12-4
d_call: NA
cdr3_nt: TGTGCCAGCAGTTTTCCTGAGTCGAGGGGTGAAAAACTGTTTTTT
cdr3_aa: CASSFPESRGEKLFF

clone_size: many
j_call: TRBJ2-7
v_call: TRBV27
d_call: TRBD1
cdr3_nt: TGTGCCAGCAGCCCTCGGACAGGGGGCTACGAGCAGTACTTC
cdr3_aa: CASSPRTGGYEQYF

clone_size: NA
j_call: TRBJ1-5
v_call: TRBV6-6
d_call: TRBD1
cdr3_nt: TGTGCCAGCAGTTTTCCGGGACAGGGGGCTCGGAATCAGCCCCAGCATTTT
cdr3_aa: CASSFPGQGARNQPQHF

clone_size: NA
j_call: TRBJ1-1
v_call: TRBV12-3/TRBV12-4
d_call: TRBD1
cdr3_nt: TGTGCCAGCGCTAGGTCAGGGGGCGTGTACACTGAAGCTTTCTTT
cdr3_aa: CASARSGGVYTEAFF

clone_size: few
j_call: TRBJ2-1
v_call: TRBV27
d_call: NA
cdr3_nt: TGTGCCAGCAGTTTATCCAACATCGGGGCGTTTAGAGAGCAGTTCTTC
cdr3_aa: CASSLSNIGAFREQFF